The following is a T cell receptor beta chain sequence with its context. These data originate in a study of blood T cell repertoires in COVID-19. Background on the study: The origin of the acute and convalescent COVID-19 samples was the United States, Italy and Spain. T cells, B-cell-depleted T cells, or PBMCs provided the cDNA or gDNA that served as material.

As originally analysed: Scientists estimated how many nucleated cells there were by amplifying reference gene primers. Data came from immunoSEQ multiplex PCR; TCRdb stores just in-frame clones and leaves some out. V and J calls plus clone size are reproduced from that table; the DNA served to infer D and trimming. The sample includes a few hundred thousand clones, under 90% seen only once; the top ten take 3.5% to 4.5%. Per germline, CDR1 MNHEY and CDR2 SMNVEV (reference sequence). V was clipped by 6 bases and J by 9 bases, with 15 bases between them. The CDR3 covers 14 residues. Sequences were obtained from peripheral blood. The TCR was taken from a man in his forties or fifties with acute or convalescent COVID-19. V is TRBV27 and J is TRBJ1-6; no definite D call. The CDR3 is CASSELPFISPLHF. The CDR3 DNA sequence: TGTGCCAGCAGCGAACTACCCTTCATTTCACCCCTCCACTTT.